This T cell receptor (beta chain) was recorded in a study of cytomegalovirus exposure and HLA in healthy donors. About this clone: The antigen is not known.

The CDR3 totals 15 residues. Trimming pared 6 bases from V and 7 bases from J, leaving 19 bases between. CDR1 is SGDLS and CDR2 is YYNGEE in the germline V gene. Overall study results and limits: CMV serostatus was the sole immune exposure data available. A later analysis revealed that TCR association rates differed between HLA loci, peaking at DRB1 and bottoming out at HLA-C. Association of a missense DCLRE1C variant with TCR beta V- and J-gene trimming was reported in a later analysis.

Primers for the PCR totalled 60 Vbeta and 13 Jbeta. This table comes from immunoSEQ multiplex PCR, and its TCRdb copy is limited to in-frame clones, with some not included. Among some 91,000 clones listed, 65% to 80% were seen once. The gene calls are TRBV9 and TRBJ2-2; maybe TRBD2 (6 bases). Material: PBMCs. This TCR came from a man aged 35-49 years in good health and CMV-seropositive. The CDR3 protein is CASTIYPGVSGELFF. The DNA for the CDR3 is TGTGCCAGCACCATCTATCCGGGAGTTAGCGGGGAGCTGTTTTTT.